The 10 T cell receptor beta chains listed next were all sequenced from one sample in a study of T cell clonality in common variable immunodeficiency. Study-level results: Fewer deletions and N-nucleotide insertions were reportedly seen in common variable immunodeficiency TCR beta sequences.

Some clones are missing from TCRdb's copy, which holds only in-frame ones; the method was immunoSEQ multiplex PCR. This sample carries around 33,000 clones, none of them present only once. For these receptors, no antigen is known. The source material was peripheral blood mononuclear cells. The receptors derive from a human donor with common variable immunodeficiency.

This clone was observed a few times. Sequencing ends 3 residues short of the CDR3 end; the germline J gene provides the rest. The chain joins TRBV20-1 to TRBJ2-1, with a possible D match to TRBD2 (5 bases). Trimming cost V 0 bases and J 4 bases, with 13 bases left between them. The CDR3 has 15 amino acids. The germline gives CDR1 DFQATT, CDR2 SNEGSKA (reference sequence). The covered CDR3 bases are TGCAGTGCTAGAGATATCCAGCGGTGGTACAATGAG. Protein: CSARDIQRWYNE. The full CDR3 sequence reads CSARDIQRWYNEQFF.

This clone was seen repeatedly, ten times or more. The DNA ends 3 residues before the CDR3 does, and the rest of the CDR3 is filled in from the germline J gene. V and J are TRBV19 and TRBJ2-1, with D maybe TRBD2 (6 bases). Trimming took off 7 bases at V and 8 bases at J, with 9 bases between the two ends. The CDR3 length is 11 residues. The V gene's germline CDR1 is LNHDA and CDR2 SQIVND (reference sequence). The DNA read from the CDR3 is TGTGCCAGTATCGGGGGATATGAG. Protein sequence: CASIGGYE. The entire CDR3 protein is CASIGGYEQFF.

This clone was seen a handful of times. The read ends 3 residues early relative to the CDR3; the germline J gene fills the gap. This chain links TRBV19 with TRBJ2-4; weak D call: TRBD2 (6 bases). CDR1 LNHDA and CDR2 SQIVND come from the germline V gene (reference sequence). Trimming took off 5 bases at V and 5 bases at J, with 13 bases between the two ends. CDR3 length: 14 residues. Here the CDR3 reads CASSGGAGQNIQYF. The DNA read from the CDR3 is TGTGCCAGTAGTGGCGGGGCAGGGCAAAACATT.

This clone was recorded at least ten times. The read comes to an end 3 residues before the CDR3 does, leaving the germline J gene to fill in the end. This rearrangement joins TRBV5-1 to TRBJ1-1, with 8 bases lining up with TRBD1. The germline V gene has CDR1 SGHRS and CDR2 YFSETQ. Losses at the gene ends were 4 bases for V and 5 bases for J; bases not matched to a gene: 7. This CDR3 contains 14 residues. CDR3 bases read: TGCGCCAGCAGCCACGGACAGGGAGGGACTGAA. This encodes CASSHGQGGTE. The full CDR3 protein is CASSHGQGGTEAFF.

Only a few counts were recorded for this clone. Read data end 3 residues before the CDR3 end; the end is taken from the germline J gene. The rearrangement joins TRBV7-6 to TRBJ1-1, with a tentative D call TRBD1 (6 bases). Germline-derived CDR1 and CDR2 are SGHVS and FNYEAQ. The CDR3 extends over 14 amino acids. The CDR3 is CASSLGLEGGEAFF. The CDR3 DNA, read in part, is TGTGCCAGCAGCTTAGGCCTAGAAGGGGGAGAA.

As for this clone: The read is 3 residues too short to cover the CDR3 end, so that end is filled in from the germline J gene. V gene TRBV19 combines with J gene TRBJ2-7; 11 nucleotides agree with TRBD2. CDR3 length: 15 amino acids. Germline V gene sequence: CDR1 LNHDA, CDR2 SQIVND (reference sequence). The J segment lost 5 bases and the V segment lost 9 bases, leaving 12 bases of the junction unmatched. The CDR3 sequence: CASALRSGRADEQYF. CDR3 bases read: TGTGCCAGCGCCCTACGTAGCGGGAGGGCCGACGAG.

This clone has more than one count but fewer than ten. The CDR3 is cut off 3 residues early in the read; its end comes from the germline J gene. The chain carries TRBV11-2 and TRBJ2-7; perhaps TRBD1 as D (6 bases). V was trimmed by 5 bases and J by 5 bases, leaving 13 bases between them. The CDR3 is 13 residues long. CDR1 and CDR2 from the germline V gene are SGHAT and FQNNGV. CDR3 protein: CASSLTGPHEQYF. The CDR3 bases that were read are TGTGCCAGCAGCCTTACAGGGCCTCACGAG.

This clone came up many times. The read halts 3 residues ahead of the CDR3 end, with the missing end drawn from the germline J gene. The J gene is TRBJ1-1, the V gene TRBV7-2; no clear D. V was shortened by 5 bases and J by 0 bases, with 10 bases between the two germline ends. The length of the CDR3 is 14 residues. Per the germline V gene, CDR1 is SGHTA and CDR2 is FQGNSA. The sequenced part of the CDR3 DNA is TGTGCCAGCAGCCGCCAAACACTGAACACTGAA. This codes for CASSRQTLNTE. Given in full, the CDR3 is CASSRQTLNTEAFF.

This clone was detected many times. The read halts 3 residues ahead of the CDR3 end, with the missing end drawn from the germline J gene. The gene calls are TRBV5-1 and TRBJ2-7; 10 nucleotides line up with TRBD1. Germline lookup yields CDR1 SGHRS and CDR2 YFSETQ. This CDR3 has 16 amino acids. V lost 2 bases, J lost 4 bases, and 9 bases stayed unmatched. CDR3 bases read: TGCGCCAGCAGCTTCTCTGCCGGGACAGGGGTATACGAG. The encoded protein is CASSFSAGTGVYE. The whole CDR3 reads CASSFSAGTGVYEQYF. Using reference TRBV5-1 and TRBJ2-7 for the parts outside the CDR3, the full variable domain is KAGVTQTPRYLIKTRGQQVTLSCSPISGHRSVSWYQQTPGQGLQFLFEYFSETQRNKGNFPGRFSGRQFSNSRSEMNVSTLELGDSALYLCASSFSAGTGVYEQYFGPGTRLTVT.

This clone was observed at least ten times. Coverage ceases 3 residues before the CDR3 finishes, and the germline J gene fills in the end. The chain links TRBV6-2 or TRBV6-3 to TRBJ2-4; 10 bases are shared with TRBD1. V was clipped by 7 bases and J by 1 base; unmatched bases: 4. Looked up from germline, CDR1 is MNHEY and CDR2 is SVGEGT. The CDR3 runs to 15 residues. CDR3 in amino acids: CASNRQGAAKNIQYF. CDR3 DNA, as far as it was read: TGTGCCAGCAATAGACAGGGGGCGGCCAAAAACATT.